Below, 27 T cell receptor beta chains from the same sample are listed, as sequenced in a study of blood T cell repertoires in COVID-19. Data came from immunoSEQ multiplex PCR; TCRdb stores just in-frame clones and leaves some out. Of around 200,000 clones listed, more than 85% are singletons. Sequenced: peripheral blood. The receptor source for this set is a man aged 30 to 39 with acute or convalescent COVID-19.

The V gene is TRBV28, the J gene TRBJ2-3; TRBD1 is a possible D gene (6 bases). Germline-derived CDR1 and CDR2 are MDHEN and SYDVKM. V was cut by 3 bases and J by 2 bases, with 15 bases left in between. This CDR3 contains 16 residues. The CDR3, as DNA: TGTGCCAGCAGTTTTATCCGGGACAAATACACAGATACGCAGTATTTT. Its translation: CASSFIRDKYTDTQYF.

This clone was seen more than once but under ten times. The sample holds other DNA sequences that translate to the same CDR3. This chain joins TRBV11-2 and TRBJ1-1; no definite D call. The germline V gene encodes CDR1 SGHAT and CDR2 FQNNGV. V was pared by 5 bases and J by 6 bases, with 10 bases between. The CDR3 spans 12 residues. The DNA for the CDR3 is TGTGCCAGCAGCCCCCAGCGCCCTGAAGCTTTCTTT. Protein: CASSPQRPEAFF.

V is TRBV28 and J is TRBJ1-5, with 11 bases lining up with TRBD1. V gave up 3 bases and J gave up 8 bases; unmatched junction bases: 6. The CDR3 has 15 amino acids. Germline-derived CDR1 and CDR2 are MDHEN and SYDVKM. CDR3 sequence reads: CASSFGQGAGKPQHF. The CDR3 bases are TGTGCCAGCAGTTTCGGACAGGGGGCCGGGAAGCCCCAGCATTTT.

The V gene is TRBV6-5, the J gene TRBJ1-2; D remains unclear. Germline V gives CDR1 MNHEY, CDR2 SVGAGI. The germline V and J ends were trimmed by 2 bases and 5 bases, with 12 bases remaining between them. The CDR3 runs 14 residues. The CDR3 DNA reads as TGTGCCAGCAGTTACCAGGCAGGTCCTTATGGCTACACCTTC. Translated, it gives CASSYQAGPYGYTF.

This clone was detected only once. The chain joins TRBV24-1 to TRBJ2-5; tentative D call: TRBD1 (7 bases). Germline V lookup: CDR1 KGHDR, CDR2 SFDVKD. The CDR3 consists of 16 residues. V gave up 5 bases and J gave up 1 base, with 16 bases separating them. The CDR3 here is CATSASGDRAQETQYF. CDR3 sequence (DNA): TGTGCCACCAGTGCATCGGGGGACAGAGCCCAAGAGACCCAGTACTTC.

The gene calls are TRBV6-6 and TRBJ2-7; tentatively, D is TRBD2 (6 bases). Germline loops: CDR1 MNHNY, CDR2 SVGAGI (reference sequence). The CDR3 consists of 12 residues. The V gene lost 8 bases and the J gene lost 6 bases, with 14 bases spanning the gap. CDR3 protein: CASVGGVGEQYF. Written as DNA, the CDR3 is TGTGCCAGCGTTGGAGGGGTAGGCGAGCAGTACTTC.

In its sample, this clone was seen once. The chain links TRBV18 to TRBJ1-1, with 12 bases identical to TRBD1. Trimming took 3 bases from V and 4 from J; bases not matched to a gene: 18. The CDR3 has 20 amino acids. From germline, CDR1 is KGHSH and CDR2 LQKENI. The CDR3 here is CASSPWGTGGNSLIGTEAFF. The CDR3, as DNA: TGTGCCAGCTCACCTTGGGGGACAGGGGGCAACTCCCTGATTGGCACTGAAGCTTTCTTT.

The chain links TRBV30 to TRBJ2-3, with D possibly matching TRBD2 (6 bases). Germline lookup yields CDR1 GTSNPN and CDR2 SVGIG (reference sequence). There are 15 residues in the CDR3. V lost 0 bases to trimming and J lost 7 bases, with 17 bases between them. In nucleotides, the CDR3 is TGTGCCTGGAGTGTAGGTGGCCACGGGGGATATACGCAGTATTTT. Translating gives CAWSVGGHGGYTQYF.

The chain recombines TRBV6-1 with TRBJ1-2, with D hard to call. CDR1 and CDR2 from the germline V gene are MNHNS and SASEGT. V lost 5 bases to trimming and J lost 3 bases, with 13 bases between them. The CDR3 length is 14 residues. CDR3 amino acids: CASSSPGMDYGYTF. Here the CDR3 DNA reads TGTGCCAGCAGTTCCCCGGGGATGGACTATGGCTACACCTTC.

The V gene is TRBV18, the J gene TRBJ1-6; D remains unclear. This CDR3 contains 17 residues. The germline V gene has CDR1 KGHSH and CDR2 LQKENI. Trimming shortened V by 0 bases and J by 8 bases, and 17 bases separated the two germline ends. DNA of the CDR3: TGTGCCAGCTCACCACCGACGGGCGGGCGTCTTCATTCACCCCTCCACTTT. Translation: CASSPPTGGRLHSPLHF.

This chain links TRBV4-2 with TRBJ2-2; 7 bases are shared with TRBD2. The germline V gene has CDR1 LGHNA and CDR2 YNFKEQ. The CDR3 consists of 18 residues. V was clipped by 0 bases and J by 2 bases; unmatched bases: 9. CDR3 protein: CASSQDGGGGGNTGELFF. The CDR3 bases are TGTGCCAGCAGCCAAGACGGTGGCGGGGGAGGTAACACCGGGGAGCTGTTTTTT.

Written as DNA, the CDR3 is TGTGCCAGCAGTTCCGGGGCGGGACAGGGGGCAAAACCCCTCCACTTT. Translation gives CASSSGAGQGAKPLHF. The gene calls are TRBV28 and TRBJ1-6, with 12 bases lining up with TRBD1. The length of the CDR3 is 16 residues. The germline V gene encodes CDR1 MDHEN and CDR2 SYDVKM. Trimming removed 4 bases from V and 12 bases from J; junction bases left unmatched: 10.

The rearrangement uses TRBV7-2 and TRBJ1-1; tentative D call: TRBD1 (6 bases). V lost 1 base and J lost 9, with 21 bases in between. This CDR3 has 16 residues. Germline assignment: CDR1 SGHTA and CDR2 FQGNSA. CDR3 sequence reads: CASSLGPRDTVVKAFF. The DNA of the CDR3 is TGTGCCAGCAGCTTAGGGCCAAGGGACACCGTAGTGAAAGCTTTCTTT.

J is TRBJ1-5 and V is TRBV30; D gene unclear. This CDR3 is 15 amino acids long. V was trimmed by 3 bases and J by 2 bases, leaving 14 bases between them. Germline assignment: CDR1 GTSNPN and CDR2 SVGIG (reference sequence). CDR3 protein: CAWSPIGLGNQPQHF. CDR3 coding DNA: TGTGCCTGGAGCCCGATTGGGCTCGGCAATCAGCCCCAGCATTTT.

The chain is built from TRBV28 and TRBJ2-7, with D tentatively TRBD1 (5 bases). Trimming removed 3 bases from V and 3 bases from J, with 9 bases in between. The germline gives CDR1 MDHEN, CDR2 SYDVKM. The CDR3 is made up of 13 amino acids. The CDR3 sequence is CASSFSRVYEQYF. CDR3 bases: TGTGCCAGCAGTTTCAGCAGGGTCTACGAGCAGTACTTC.

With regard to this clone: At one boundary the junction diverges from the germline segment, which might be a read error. The CDR3 loop reads CAMWSTGTSGLRFDF. The CDR3 nucleotides are TGTGCCATGTGGAGTACCGGGACTAGCGGTCTACGGTTTGACTTC. V usage is TRBV7-3 and J usage is TRBJ2-4, with 11 bases aligning to TRBD2. The germline gives CDR1 SGHTA, CDR2 FQGTGA. The CDR3 extends over 15 amino acids. The full variable domain, rest sourced from reference TRBV7-3 and TRBJ2-4, is GAGVSQTPSNKVTEKGKYVELRCDPISGHTALYWYRQSLGQGPEFLIYFQGTGAADDSGLPNDRFFAVRPEGSVSTLKIQRTERGDSAVYLCAMWSTGTSGLRFDFGAGTRLSVL.

In nucleotides, the CDR3 is TGTGCCAGCTCTCTCCGGGACAGGGATGGCTACACCTTC. Amino acids: CASSLRDRDGYTF. The chain employs TRBV18 and TRBJ1-2; 9 bases fit TRBD1. Trimming removed 6 bases from V and 6 bases from J; junction bases left unmatched: 5. Germline values: CDR1 KGHSH, CDR2 LQKENI. The CDR3 length is 13 residues.

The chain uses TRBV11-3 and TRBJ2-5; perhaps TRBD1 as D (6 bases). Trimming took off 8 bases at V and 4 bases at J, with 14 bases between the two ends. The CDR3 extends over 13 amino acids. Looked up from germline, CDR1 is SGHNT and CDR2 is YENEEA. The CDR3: CASCQGLGETQYF. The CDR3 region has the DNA TGTGCCAGCTGTCAGGGGCTTGGAGAGACCCAGTACTTC. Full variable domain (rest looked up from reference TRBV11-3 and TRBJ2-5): EAGVVQSPRYKIIEKKQPVAFWCNPISGHNTLYWYLQNLGQGPELLIRYENEEAVDDSQLPKDRFSAERLKGVDSTLKIQPAELGDSAVYLCASCQGLGETQYFGPGTRLLVL.

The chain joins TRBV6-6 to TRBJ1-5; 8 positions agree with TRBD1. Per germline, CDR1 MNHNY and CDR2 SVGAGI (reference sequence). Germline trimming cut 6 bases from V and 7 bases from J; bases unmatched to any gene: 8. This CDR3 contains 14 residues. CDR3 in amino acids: CASSLQGARQPQHF. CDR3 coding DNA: TGTGCCAGCAGCCTTCAGGGGGCGAGACAGCCCCAGCATTTT.

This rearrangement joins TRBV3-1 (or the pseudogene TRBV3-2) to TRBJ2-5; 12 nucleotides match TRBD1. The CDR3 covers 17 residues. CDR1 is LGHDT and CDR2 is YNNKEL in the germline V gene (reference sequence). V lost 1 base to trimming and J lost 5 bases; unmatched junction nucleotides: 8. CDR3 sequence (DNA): TGTGCCAGCAGCCAAGGCCACCGGGACAGGGGGCCGGAGACCCAGTACTTC. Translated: CASSQGHRDRGPETQYF.

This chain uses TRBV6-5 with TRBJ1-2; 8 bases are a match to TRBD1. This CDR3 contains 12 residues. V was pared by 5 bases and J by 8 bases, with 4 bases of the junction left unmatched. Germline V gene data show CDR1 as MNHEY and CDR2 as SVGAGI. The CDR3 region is CASSRTGNGYTF. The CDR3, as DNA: TGTGCCAGCAGTCGGACAGGGAACGGCTACACCTTC.

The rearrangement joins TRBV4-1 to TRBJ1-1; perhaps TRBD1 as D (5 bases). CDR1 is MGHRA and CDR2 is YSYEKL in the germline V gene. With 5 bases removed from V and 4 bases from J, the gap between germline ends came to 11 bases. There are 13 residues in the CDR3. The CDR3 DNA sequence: TGCGCCAGCAGCACCGGGGGGGGCACTGAAGCTTTCTTT. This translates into CASSTGGGTEAFF.

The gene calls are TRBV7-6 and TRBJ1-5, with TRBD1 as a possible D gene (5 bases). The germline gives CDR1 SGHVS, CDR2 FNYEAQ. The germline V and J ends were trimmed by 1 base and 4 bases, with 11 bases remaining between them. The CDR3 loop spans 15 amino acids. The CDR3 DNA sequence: TGTGCCAGCAGCTTAGGAGGGACTTGGAATCAGCCCCAGCATTTT. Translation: CASSLGGTWNQPQHF. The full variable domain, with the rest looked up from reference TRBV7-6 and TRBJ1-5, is GAGVSQSPRYKVTKRGQDVALRCDPISGHVSLYWYRQALGQGPEFLTYFNYEAQQDKSGLPNDRFSAERPEGSISTLTIQRTEQRDSAMYRCASSLGGTWNQPQHFGDGTRLSIL.

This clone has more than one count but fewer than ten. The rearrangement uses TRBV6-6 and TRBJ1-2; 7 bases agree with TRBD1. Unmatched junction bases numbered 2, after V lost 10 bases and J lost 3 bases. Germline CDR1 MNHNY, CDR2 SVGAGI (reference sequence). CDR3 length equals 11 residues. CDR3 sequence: CATGTDYGYTF. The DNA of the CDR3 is TGTGCCACTGGGACAGACTATGGCTACACCTTC.

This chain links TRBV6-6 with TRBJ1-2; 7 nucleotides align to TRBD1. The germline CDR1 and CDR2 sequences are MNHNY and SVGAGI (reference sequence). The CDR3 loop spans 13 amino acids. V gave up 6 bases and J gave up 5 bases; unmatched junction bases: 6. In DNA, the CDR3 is TGTGCCAGCAGGGACGGGACAGTTTATGGCTACACCTTC. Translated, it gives CASRDGTVYGYTF.

CDR3 nucleotide sequence: TGCAGTGCTAGTTCAGGGGGAGGAAACACCATATATTTT. Translating gives CSASSGGGNTIYF. V gene TRBV20-1 combines with J gene TRBJ1-3; TRBD1 agrees at 7 bases. The trim removed 3 bases at V and 4 bases at J, leaving 3 bases unmatched. The CDR3 contains 13 residues. The V gene's germline CDR1 is DFQATT and CDR2 SNEGSKA (reference sequence).

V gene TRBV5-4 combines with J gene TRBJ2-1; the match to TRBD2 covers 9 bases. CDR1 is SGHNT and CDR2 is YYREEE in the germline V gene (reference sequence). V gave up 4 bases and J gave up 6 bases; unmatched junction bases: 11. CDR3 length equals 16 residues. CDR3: CASSRRIAGAFNEQFF. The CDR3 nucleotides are TGTGCCAGCAGCCGCCGCATAGCGGGGGCTTTCAATGAGCAGTTCTTC.